This note documents a single TCR beta chain sequence. Its antigen is as yet unknown. Sequenced by immunoSEQ multiplex PCR; TCRdb stores in-frame clones only, minus some. This sample has some 35,000 clones, with approximately 89% found just once. This sample is part of a study of OX40 agonist ivuxolimab in advanced cancers. Study background: Of the patients, three showed partial responses, one with hepatocellular carcinoma and two with cutaneous melanoma.

Notes on the study in general: Expanded peripheral T cell antigen specificity was not determined.

The receptor comes from an adult with an advanced solid tumor such as melanoma, head and neck, liver or kidney cancer. The starting material was CD4+ or CD8+ T cells sorted from blood, obtained in a trial of the OX40 agonist ivuxolimab.

The CDR3 DNA sequence: TGTGCCAGCCGGACAGTAGAAGAGACCCAGTACTTC. Its protein is CASRTVEETQYF. This chain links TRBV6-5 with TRBJ2-5; D is perhaps TRBD1 (6 bases). CDR1 MNHEY and CDR2 SVGAGI come from the germline V gene. V lost 8 bases, J lost 3 bases, and 10 bases lay in between. The CDR3 totals 12 residues.